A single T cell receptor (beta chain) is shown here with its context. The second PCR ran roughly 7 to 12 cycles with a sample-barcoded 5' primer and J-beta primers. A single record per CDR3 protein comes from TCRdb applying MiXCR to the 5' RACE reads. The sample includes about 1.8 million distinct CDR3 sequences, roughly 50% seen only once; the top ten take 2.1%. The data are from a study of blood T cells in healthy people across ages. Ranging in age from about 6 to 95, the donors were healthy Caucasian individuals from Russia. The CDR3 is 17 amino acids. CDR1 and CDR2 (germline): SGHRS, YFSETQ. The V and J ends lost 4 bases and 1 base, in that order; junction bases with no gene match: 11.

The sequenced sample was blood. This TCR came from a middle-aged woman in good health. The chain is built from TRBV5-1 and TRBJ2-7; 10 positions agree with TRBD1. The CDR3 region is CASSPKWDRGWSYEQYV. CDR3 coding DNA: TGCGCCAGCAGCCCCAAGTGGGACAGGGGATGGTCCTACGAGCAGTACGTC.